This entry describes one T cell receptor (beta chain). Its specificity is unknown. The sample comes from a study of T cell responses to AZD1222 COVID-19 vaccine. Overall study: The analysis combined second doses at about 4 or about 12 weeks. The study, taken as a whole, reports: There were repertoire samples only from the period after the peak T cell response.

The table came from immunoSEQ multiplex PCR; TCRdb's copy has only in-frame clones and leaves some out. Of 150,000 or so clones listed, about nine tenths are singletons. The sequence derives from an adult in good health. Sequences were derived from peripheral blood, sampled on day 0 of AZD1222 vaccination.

CDR3 in amino acids: CASSLGPDIMNTEAFF. Here the CDR3 DNA reads TGCGCCAGCAGCTTGGGGCCAGACATCATGAACACTGAAGCTTTCTTT. V is TRBV5-1 and J is TRBJ1-1; no firm D call. Per the germline V gene, CDR1 is SGHRS and CDR2 is YFSETQ. V lost 0 bases and J 0 bases, leaving 12 bases between the germline ends. This CDR3 contains 16 residues. The entire variable domain, with the rest obtained from reference TRBV5-1 and TRBJ1-1, is as follows: KAGVTQTPRYLIKTRGQQVTLSCSPISGHRSVSWYQQTPGQGLQFLFEYFSETQRNKGNFPGRFSGRQFSNSRSEMNVSTLELGDSALYLCASSLGPDIMNTEAFFGQGTRLTVV.